These 6 T cell receptor beta chains were all obtained from the same sample, sequenced in a study of identical twins' blood T cells. One entry per CDR3 protein, called by TCRdb with MiXCR from the 5' RACE reads. The profile covers 350,000 to 450,000 distinct CDR3 sequences, with 28% appearing a single time and about 6% taken by the ten largest. Sequenced input: PBMCs. The source is a woman aged 18-49 years in good health.

The chain couples TRBV11-2 to TRBJ2-3, with D perhaps TRBD1 or TRBD2 (5 bases each). Germline V gene data show CDR1 as SGHAT and CDR2 as FQNNGV. This CDR3 contains 15 residues. The V gene lost 4 bases and the J gene lost 0 bases, with 11 bases spanning the gap. CDR3 coding DNA: TGTGCCAGCAGCTCCGTTGGGGGAAGCACAGATACGCAGTATTTT. Protein sequence: CASSSVGGSTDTQYF. Complete variable domain (other parts from reference TRBV11-2 and TRBJ2-3): EAGVAQSPRYKIIEKRQSVAFWCNPISGHATLYWYQQILGQGPKLLIQFQNNGVVDDSQLPKDRFSAERLKGVDSTLKIQPAKLEDSAVYLCASSSVGGSTDTQYFGPGTRLTVL.

In this sample, this clonotype turned up a few times. J is TRBJ1-1 and V is TRBV3-1; no clear D. V was cut by 0 bases and J by 11 bases, with 16 bases left in between. The CDR3 contains 14 residues. Germline CDR1 LGHDT, CDR2 YNNKEL (reference sequence). CDR3 sequence: CASSQDKSGSMAFF. The DNA of the CDR3 is TGTGCCAGCAGCCAAGATAAGTCGGGATCGATGGCTTTCTTT.

For this clonotype: This may arise from a read error, as a much more abundant clone is one base away. The chain carries TRBV29-1 and TRBJ1-5; TRBD1 matches at 7 bases. The CDR3 sequence is 13 residues long. J lost 6 bases, V lost 6 bases, and 8 bases had no gene match. In germline, CDR1 is SQVTM, CDR2 ANQGSEA. Here the CDR3 DNA reads TGCAGCGTGCCCCTGACAGGGACTCAGCCCCAGCATTTT. Protein sequence: CSVPLTGTQPQHF.

The DNA of the CDR3 is TGTGCCAGTAGTCCCACTAGCGGTTTCACAGATACGCAGTATTTT. Residues: CASSPTSGFTDTQYF. The genes are TRBV19 and TRBJ2-3, with 8 bases that match TRBD2. The germline gives CDR1 LNHDA, CDR2 SQIVND (reference sequence). The trim removed 5 bases at V and 2 bases at J, leaving 6 bases unmatched. The CDR3 length is 15 residues. Supplemented by reference TRBV19 and TRBJ2-3, the full variable domain reads DGGITQSPKYLFRKEGQNVTLSCEQNLNHDAMYWYRQDPGQGLRLIYYSQIVNDFQKGDIAEGYSVSREKKESFPLTVTSAQKNPTAFYLCASSPTSGFTDTQYFGPGTRLTVL.

This clonotype has more than one count but fewer than ten. The J gene is TRBJ2-2, the V gene TRBV11-2; D is uncertain. The CDR3 is made up of 14 amino acids. Germline-derived CDR1 and CDR2 are SGHAT and FQNNGV. V was clipped by 5 bases and J by 2 bases, with 9 bases between them. CDR3 loop: CASSGMGNTGELFF. The CDR3, as DNA: TGTGCCAGCAGCGGTATGGGTAACACCGGGGAGCTGTTTTTT. The full variable domain, with the rest looked up from reference TRBV11-2 and TRBJ2-2, is EAGVAQSPRYKIIEKRQSVAFWCNPISGHATLYWYQQILGQGPKLLIQFQNNGVVDDSQLPKDRFSAERLKGVDSTLKIQPAKLEDSAVYLCASSGMGNTGELFFGEGSRLTVL.

The chain employs TRBV6-1 and TRBJ1-5, with 10 bases that match TRBD1. J lost 2 bases, V lost 8 bases, and 6 bases had no gene match. The CDR3 consists of 15 residues. Germline assignment: CDR1 MNHNS and CDR2 SASEGT. CDR3 protein: CASLDRGVGNQPQHF. The CDR3 region has the DNA TGTGCCAGCTTGGACAGGGGGGTAGGCAATCAGCCCCAGCATTTT.